This T cell receptor beta chain was documented in a study of cytomegalovirus exposure and HLA in healthy donors. General study points: Immune exposure was documented only through CMV serostatus.

PCR amplification relied on 60 Vbeta primers (plus 13 Jbeta primers). Using immunoSEQ multiplex PCR, the repertoire was profiled, and TCRdb retains in-frame clones only, with some absent. The sample lists over 100,000 clones; under 85% were seen once. Trimming stripped 0 bases from V and 1 base from J, with 8 bases between. Germline CDR1 and CDR2: SGHRS and YFSETQ. The CDR3 contains 14 residues. On this clone itself: As yet, its antigen is unknown. Other DNA sequences in the sample encode the same CDR3.

Each donor's status was that of a healthy bone marrow donor. The TCR comes from a man aged 35 to 55 in good health and CMV-seronegative. The sample was PBMCs. The chain carries TRBV5-1 and TRBJ2-7; no definite D call. The CDR3 DNA follows: TGCGCCAGCAGCTTGGTTTTGTCTTCCTACGAGCAGTACTTC. Encoded protein: CASSLVLSSYEQYF.